This T cell receptor (beta chain) derives from a study of blood T cells in healthy people across ages. Study conclusions and caveats: The study could not conclusively compare naive and antigen-experienced cells, given its unsorted PBMCs. Measured against age, TCR beta diversity per million T cells decreased in a roughly linear manner. Naive CD4+ cell counts and diversity both ran higher in long-lived than in aged donors.

Through a sample-barcoded 5' primer and a J-beta primer mix, a second PCR was run for roughly 7 to 11 cycles. TCRdb recomputed calls from the 5' RACE reads with MiXCR, one row per CDR3 protein. The table lists about 690,000 distinct CDR3 sequences, roughly two fifths of them singletons. Turning to this clonotype: Its antigen is undetermined.

Total RNA extraction produced at least 5.5 micrograms (per sample) for the study. This CDR3 contains 12 residues. CDR1 SQVTM and CDR2 ANQGSEA come from the germline V gene. V lost 6 bases to trimming and J lost 2 bases, with 10 bases between them. The chain combines TRBV29-1 with TRBJ1-2; D ambiguous. The TCR originated in an older man in good health. The specimen was blood. The CDR3 is CSVDIHNYGYTF. In nucleotides, the CDR3 is TGCAGCGTCGACATACACAACTATGGCTACACCTTC.